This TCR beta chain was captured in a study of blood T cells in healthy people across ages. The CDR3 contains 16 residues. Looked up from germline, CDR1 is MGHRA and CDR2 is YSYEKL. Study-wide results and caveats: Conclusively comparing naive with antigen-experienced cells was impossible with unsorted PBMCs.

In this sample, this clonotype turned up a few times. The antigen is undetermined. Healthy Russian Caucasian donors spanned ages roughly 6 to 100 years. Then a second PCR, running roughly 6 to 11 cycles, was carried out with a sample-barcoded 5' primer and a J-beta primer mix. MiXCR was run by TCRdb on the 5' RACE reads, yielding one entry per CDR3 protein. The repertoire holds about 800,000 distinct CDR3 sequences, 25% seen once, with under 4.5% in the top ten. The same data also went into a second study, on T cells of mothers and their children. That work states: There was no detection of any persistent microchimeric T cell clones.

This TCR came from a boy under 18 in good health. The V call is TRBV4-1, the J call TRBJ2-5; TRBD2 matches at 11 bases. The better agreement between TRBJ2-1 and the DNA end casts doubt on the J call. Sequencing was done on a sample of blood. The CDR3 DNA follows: TGCGCCAGCAGCCACGTGACTAGCGGGATGAACAATGAGCAGTTCTTC. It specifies CASSHVTSGMNNEQFF.